This TCR beta chain derives from a study of T cells after yellow fever vaccination. Each CDR3 protein gets one entry after TCRdb re-called the 5' RACE reads with MiXCR. The repertoire holds 150,000 or so distinct CDR3 sequences, with about a tenth as singletons. V dropped 2 bases and J dropped 4 bases, with 13 bases sitting between them. Germline V lookup: CDR1 SGDLS, CDR2 YYNGEE. The CDR3 covers 15 residues. The source is a young man who received the YFV17D yellow fever vaccine. The V and J genes are TRBV9 and TRBJ2-1; D remains ambiguous. Sequencing used CD8+ T cells sorted from PBMCs, obtained 45 days after the yellow fever booster vaccination. CDR3 in DNA: TGTGCCAGCAGCGTCGACACTCCTACTTACAATGAGCAGTTCTTC. It is translated as CASSVDTPTYNEQFF. Together with reference TRBV9 and TRBJ2-1, the CDR3 gives the full variable domain: DSGVTQTPKHLITATGQRVTLRCSPRSGDLSVYWYQQSLDQGLQFLIQYYNGEERAKGNILERFSAQQFPDLHSELNLSSLELGDSALYFCASSVDTPTYNEQFFGPGTRLTVL.